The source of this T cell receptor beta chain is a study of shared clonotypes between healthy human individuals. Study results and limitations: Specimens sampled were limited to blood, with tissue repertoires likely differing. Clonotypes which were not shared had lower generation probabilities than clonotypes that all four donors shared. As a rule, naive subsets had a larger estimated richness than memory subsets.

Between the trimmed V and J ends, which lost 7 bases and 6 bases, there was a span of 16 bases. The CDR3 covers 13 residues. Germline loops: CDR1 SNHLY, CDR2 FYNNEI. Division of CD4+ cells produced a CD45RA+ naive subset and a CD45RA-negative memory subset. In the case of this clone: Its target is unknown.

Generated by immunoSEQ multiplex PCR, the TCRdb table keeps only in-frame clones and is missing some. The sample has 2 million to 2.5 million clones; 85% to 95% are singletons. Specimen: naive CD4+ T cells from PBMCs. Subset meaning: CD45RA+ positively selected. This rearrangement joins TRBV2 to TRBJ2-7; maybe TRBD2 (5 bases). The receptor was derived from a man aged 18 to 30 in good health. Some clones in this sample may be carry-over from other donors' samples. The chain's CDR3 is CASTWNPGGEQYF. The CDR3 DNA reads TGTGCCAGCACCTGGAACCCCGGAGGCGAGCAGTACTTC.